The rows below give T cell receptor beta chains drawn from one sample of a study of beta chain features in type 1 diabetes. Profiling relied on immunoSEQ multiplex PCR, and the TCRdb table lists in-frame clones only, not all of them. The sample lists over 300,000 clones; about a tenth were seen once. Sequenced material: central memory CD4+ T cells from blood. All receptors derive from a man aged 30 to 45 with type 1 diabetes. Each CDR3 is given with its conserved first and last residue. D genes are given only for firm matches. Not every row has a clone size; where given, it reads once, few, many or a size class.

TRBV28	TRBJ2-2	few	TRBD1	CASSLFQGANTGELFF
TRBV7-9	TRBJ2-7	many	TRBD2	CASSLGEGREQYF
TRBV5-1	TRBJ2-7	.	.	CASSFAQGYYEQYF
TRBV5-6	TRBJ2-5	.	.	CASSLVTLETQYF
TRBV11-2	TRBJ2-7	.	.	CASSLKSYEQYF
TRBV27	TRBJ1-6	.	.	CASSFEFYNSPLHF
TRBV14	TRBJ1-5	few	.	CASLLPEGGQPQHF
TRBV5-1	TRBJ1-1	.	.	CASSLGGHPKNTEAFF
TRBV21-1	TRBJ2-4	many	.	CAPRSAKNIQYF
TRBV6-1	TRBJ1-2	few	TRBD1	CASSAQTGGASSYGYTF
TRBV9	TRBJ2-3	few	.	CASSGTGKWVDTQYF
TRBV7-2	TRBJ1-5	.	.	CASSRAGANNQPQHF
TRBV9	TRBJ2-3	.	.	CASSLLGVSSTDTQYF
TRBV6-5	TRBJ2-7	few	TRBD2	CASSPGGAGEQYF
TRBV7-6	TRBJ1-1	few	.	CASSYKNGGTEAFF
TRBV7-9	TRBJ1-1	few	TRBD1	CASSLGQEAFF
TRBV2	TRBJ2-1	few	.	CASGEGGSSYNEQFF
TRBV6-5	TRBJ1-2	.	.	CASSYSRGEDGYTF
TRBV4-1	TRBJ2-7	.	.	CASSQATQVTYEQYF
TRBV29-1	TRBJ2-7	.	TRBD1	CSVPGQNYEQYF
TRBV7-9	TRBJ2-5	many	.	CASSSGARQETQYF
TRBV5-8	TRBJ1-5	.	.	CASSLMVGNQPQHF
TRBV25-1	TRBJ2-3	few	TRBD2	CASSEPYLAGGDTQYF
TRBV9	TRBJ1-6	.	.	CASSVEGRFNSPLHF
TRBV6-5	TRBJ2-2	few	.	CASSTANTGELFF
TRBV9	TRBJ1-1	few	.	CASSVDGDTEAFF
TRBV5-1	TRBJ2-1	.	TRBD2	CASKRGEAYNEQFF
TRBV29-1	TRBJ1-2	few	TRBD1	CSVPRGQGNYGYTF
TRBV9	TRBJ2-3	.	TRBD2	CASSPGTSGLNTQYF
TRBV5-1	TRBJ2-1	.	.	CASSSTGSSYNEQFF
TRBV5-1	TRBJ2-5	few	TRBD2	CASSWGTRKETQYF
TRBV4-3	TRBJ2-2	.	.	CASSHSRELFF
TRBV5-4	TRBJ2-2	.	TRBD1	CASSSQTGGEGELFF